This is a list of T cell receptor beta chains from one sample in a study of T cells in Graves' hyperthyroidism and ophthalmopathy. TCRdb re-analysed the multiplex PCR reads in MiXCR, keeping a single row per CDR3 protein. Counted here are hundreds of thousands of distinct CDR3 sequences, around 15% occurring once; the ten biggest clones make up 12%. The sample consisted of blood. These receptors were collected from a woman between 45 and 65 years old with Graves' ophthalmopathy. Each CDR3 is given with its conserved first and last residue. Fields, in order: V gene, clone size, CDR3 length, D gene, J gene, CDR3 DNA, CDR3 protein. A D gene is named only where the DNA matches it firmly. The size entry is marked missing in some rows and otherwise reads once, few, many or a size class.

V: TRBV27
size: few
length: 13
D: NA
J: TRBJ2-1
DNA: TGTGCCAGCAAGGTACAGGGGAGGAGTGAGCAGTTCTTC
CDR3: CASKVQGRSEQFF

V: TRBV19
size: NA
length: 13
D: NA
J: TRBJ1-1
DNA: TGTGCCAGTAGTACGACAGTATACACTGAAGCTTTCTTT
CDR3: CASSTTVYTEAFF

V: TRBV27
size: many
length: 20
D: TRBD1
J: TRBJ1-6
DNA: TGTGCCAGCAGCTTGGGACTTACCGACAGGGGAAGCTCCTATAATTCACCCCTCCACTTT
CDR3: CASSLGLTDRGSSYNSPLHF

V: TRBV7-9
size: NA
length: 15
D: TRBD2
J: TRBJ2-1
DNA: TGTGCCAGCAGCTTAGCTGGAGCGGGACTGAATGAGCAGTTCTTC
CDR3: CASSLAGAGLNEQFF

V: TRBV5-1
size: once
length: 17
D: TRBD2
J: TRBJ2-5
DNA: TGCGCCAGCAGCTTGGGGTTGACTAGCCATTACCAAGAGACCCAGTACTTC
CDR3: CASSLGLTSHYQETQYF

V: TRBV7-9
size: NA
length: 15
D: NA
J: TRBJ2-1
DNA: TGTGCCAGCAGCACGGACCCCGTCTCGATGAATGAGCAGTTCTTC
CDR3: CASSTDPVSMNEQFF

V: TRBV3-1
size: many
length: 18
D: TRBD2
J: TRBJ2-1
DNA: TGTGCCAGCAGCCCGGGACTAGCGGGAGGCAGAAACTACAATGAGCAGTTCTTC
CDR3: CASSPGLAGGRNYNEQFF

V: TRBV12-3/TRBV12-4
size: many
length: 15
D: NA
J: TRBJ1-1
DNA: TGTGCCAGCAGTTTACTTCAGCAAGTGAACACTGAAGCTTTCTTT
CDR3: CASSLLQQVNTEAFF

V: TRBV5-1
size: NA
length: 15
D: NA
J: TRBJ2-4
DNA: TGCGCCAGCAGCTTGGGATCAATAGCCAAAAACATTCAGTACTTC
CDR3: CASSLGSIAKNIQYF

V: TRBV28
size: many
length: 14
D: NA
J: TRBJ1-4
DNA: TGTGCCAGCAGTTTGGGCAGAACTAATGAAAAACTGTTTTTT
CDR3: CASSLGRTNEKLFF

V: TRBV18
size: NA
length: 14
D: NA
J: TRBJ2-1
DNA: TGTGCCAGCTCACCACCTCGGCAGGCTAATGAGCAGTTCTTC
CDR3: CASSPPRQANEQFF

V: TRBV20-1
size: NA
length: 14
D: NA
J: TRBJ1-6
DNA: TGCAGTGCAGTCCAGGAGATCTATAATTCACCCCTCCACTTT
CDR3: CSAVQEIYNSPLHF

V: TRBV18
size: NA
length: 15
D: NA
J: TRBJ2-2
DNA: TGTGCCAGCTCACCTACCAGTCGAATCACCGGGGAGCTGTTTTTT
CDR3: CASSPTSRITGELFF

V: TRBV20-1
size: many
length: 15
D: NA
J: TRBJ2-1
DNA: TGCAGTGCTAGAGGTAGGGGCTACCGCTACAATGAGCAGTTCTTC
CDR3: CSARGRGYRYNEQFF

V: TRBV20-1
size: many
length: 12
D: NA
J: TRBJ2-1
DNA: TGCAGGCTAAGGAGATGGGACAATGAGCAGTTCTTC
CDR3: CRLRRWDNEQFF

V: TRBV5-1
size: NA
length: 17
D: TRBD1
J: TRBJ1-1
DNA: TGCGCCAGCAGCTTGGGACAGGGGGCGGTCATGGACACTGAAGCTTTCTTT
CDR3: CASSLGQGAVMDTEAFF

V: TRBV11-2
size: NA
length: 12
D: NA
J: TRBJ2-1
DNA: TGTGCCAGCAGCCTCCGACTACCTAAGCAGTTCTTC
CDR3: CASSLRLPKQFF

V: TRBV20-1
size: many
length: 14
D: TRBD1
J: TRBJ2-7
DNA: TGCAGTGCTATCGGACAGGGGGTCATCTACGAGCAGTACTTC
CDR3: CSAIGQGVIYEQYF

V: TRBV24-1
size: few
length: 13
D: NA
J: TRBJ2-1
DNA: TGTGCCACCAGTGCCGTTGACACCGATGAGCAGTTCTTC
CDR3: CATSAVDTDEQFF

V: TRBV28
size: NA
length: 16
D: NA
J: TRBJ2-5
DNA: TGTGCCAGCAGTTCCACCCTAGACAGAGGAGTAAAGACCCAGTACTTC
CDR3: CASSSTLDRGVKTQYF

V: TRBV5-5
size: once
length: 15
D: NA
J: TRBJ1-5
DNA: TGTGCCAGCAGCTTGGCCTTTAAGGGTACTCAGCCCCAGCATTTT
CDR3: CASSLAFKGTQPQHF

V: TRBV15
size: many
length: 15
D: NA
J: TRBJ2-1
DNA: TGTGCCACCAGCAGACCCGACAGGAGGGGGAATGAGCAGTTCTTC
CDR3: CATSRPDRRGNEQFF

V: TRBV9
size: few
length: 17
D: NA
J: TRBJ2-2
DNA: TGTGCCAGCAGCGTAGCTACCGGGACCGCGAACACCGGGGAGCTGTTTTTT
CDR3: CASSVATGTANTGELFF

V: TRBV15
size: NA
length: 13
D: NA
J: TRBJ2-1
DNA: TGTGCCACCAGCAGAGCATACTCCTATGAGCAGTTCTTC
CDR3: CATSRAYSYEQFF

V: TRBV27
size: NA
length: 15
D: TRBD2
J: TRBJ2-2
DNA: TGTGCCAGCAGTTGGGCGGGAGGCCGCCCCGGGGAGCTGTTTTTT
CDR3: CASSWAGGRPGELFF